This TCR beta chain was obtained from a study of cytomegalovirus exposure and HLA in healthy donors (dated by TCRdb to between 2016 and 2019). Background for the entire study: According to an earlier analysis of 550 to 700 of the donors, roughly 180 million T cells yielded 90 million to 140 million unique TCR beta sequences and approximately 280 Gb of sequence data. An early release that covered around 590 HLA-typed donors contained approximately 320 gigabases of sequencing data and 65 million to 100 million unique TCR sequences. Among the approximately 400 genotyped donors, 75% to 90% belonged to the genetic ancestry cluster associated with self-reported Caucasian donors. The study aimed to test whether cataloging public T cell receptors could reveal signatures of past pathogen exposure. The study used immunosequencing to profile the T cell repertoires of 600 to 850 subjects and linked those repertoires to cytomegalovirus serostatus. Besides the first cohort of roughly 640 subjects, a separate validation cohort made up of over 95 different subjects was used. To predict cytomegalovirus infection status, the study combined high-throughput TCR immunosequencing, statistical association of individual TCRs with disease status, and machine learning. To study patterns of TCR occurrence, a later analysis re-analyzed previously published TCR beta repertoires from around 670 donors and added high-resolution HLA genotyping. In the later analysis, no new phenotypic data were used to find candidate immune exposures; instead, reliance was placed on TCR beta sequences and their occurrence across donors. An earlier analysis of 450 to 750 of the donors used high-throughput TCR beta sequencing to judge whether each TCR beta V gene segment behaved as functional or pseudogenic. Donor age, sex, ethnicity and CMV serostatus were compiled alongside the repertoire data. A later genetic analysis took genome-wide SNP genotypes for about 55% of the roughly 700 donors and used that subset as a discovery cohort. All discovery cohort repertoires had been generated on a single sequencing platform. HLA typing included class I and class II loci at four-digit resolution. The number of donors typed differed by locus, with about 629-640 for A, B, C, DRB1 and DQB1, more than 500 for DQA1, over 600 for DPA1, and some 470 for DPB1. Because of strong linkage in the cohort, 4 to 6 DR-DQ haplotypes were treated as single units for association and clustering. Among roughly 400 genotyped donors of the cohort, an average of roughly 230,000 unique TCR beta nucleotide sequences was sequenced per donor, of which about 18% were non-productive. The research as a whole found: Because HLA typing was missing for some donors at each locus, association tests included only the typed subset. According to a later analysis, TCR association rates differed among HLA loci, with DRB1 alleles showing the most associated TCRs and HLA-C alleles showing the fewest. When HLA alleles, especially DR and DQ, strongly co-occurred, attributing TCR associations to individual alleles was difficult. Immune exposure information for the cohort was limited to CMV serostatus. The earlier analysis of 587 of the donors excluded roughly 17 rarely observed V segments, including chromosome 9 orphons, because counts were too low. The cohort was sequenced for TCR beta chains only, and without alpha or paired-chain data the features that could be detected were limited. Roughly uniform sequencing depth across donors was assumed in presence/absence analyses, although this assumption may not hold. According to the authors, the approach could potentially be generalized to other disease states and immunological phenotypes. In a later genetic analysis, fewer N-insertions in productive TCRs were reported among donors in an Asian-associated ancestry cluster than the approximately 670-donor mean. A further reported finding was that TCR beta sequences accurately predicted the HLA-A and HLA-B alleles for most subjects in the first cohort. An earlier analysis of approximately 600 of the donors showed that most TCR beta V segments appeared in productive rearrangements either about 87% or about 30% of the time, which broadly matched IMGT annotations. Linkage disequilibrium might explain the correlated functional status among segregating V segments, but an unknown experimental factor could not be excluded. In a later analysis, several top co-occurrence clusters were reported to appear linked to parvovirus B19, influenza, CMV and Epstein-Barr virus. In a later analysis, HLA-associated TCR beta chains showed more clonal expansion and lower generation probabilities than non-associated chains that were equally common. Because the 87-base-pair reads could not distinguish some IMGT-functional V segments, including TRBV6-2 and TRBV6-3, those segments were excluded. The study listed 150 to 200 TCR beta chains as associated with cytomegalovirus. A later genetic analysis associated a missense DCLRE1C variant with V-gene and J-gene trimming of TCR beta chains, and an independent cohort replicated the association. At a false discovery rate of 0.05, a later analysis linked fewer than 20,000 TCR beta sequences to specific HLA alleles. The sequencing pipeline was judged likely to have produced a cluster of highly shared sequence variants as a technical artifact. A later analysis found that most CMV-associated TCR beta chains appeared HLA-restricted, with HLA associations seemingly driven largely by CMV exposure. Cytomegalovirus status was reported to be diagnosed by the classifier with high specificity and sensitivity in both the original and validation cohorts. While some public TCRs were present in many individuals, most TCR sequences turned up only very rarely across donors. A few of the identified cytomegalovirus-associated TCR beta chains were confirmed in vitro to be specific for cytomegalovirus antigens.

The library was produced with the immunoSEQ multiplex PCR assay. For the multiplex PCR, a mixture combining 60 forward primers for TCR Vbeta segments and 13 reverse primers for TCR Jbeta segments was used. The CDR3 region of rearranged TCR beta genes was amplified from genomic DNA with a multiplex PCR assay. The Illumina HiSeq System was used to sequence the amplified TCR beta libraries as 87-base-pair reads. The published analysis was carried out like this. A later analysis counted approximately 84 million unique TCR beta chains across the 670 or so repertoires, and around 9.9 million of these chains were shared by at least two donors. To remove PCR and sequencing errors, raw reads were error-corrected and collapsed into unique sequences using a nearest-neighbor algorithm that merged closely related sequences. CDR3 sequences were aligned to IMGT reference sequences to assign V, D and J gene segments. Each retained sequence needed at least a six-nucleotide match to both a V gene segment and a J gene segment. Rearrangements were classified as productive when the CDR3 lacked stop codons and remained in frame with V and J, and all other rearrangements were classified as non-productive. Following IMGT convention, CDR3 was defined as the stretch from the second conserved V-encoded cysteine up to the conserved J-encoded phenylalanine. The earlier analysis of fewer than 750 of the donors excluded sequences that lacked an unambiguous match to a single V gene segment. An earlier analysis of 587 of the donors classified V segments as functional when productive rearrangements were above 56.7% and as segregating when the standard deviation between donors was above 5%. A statistical classification framework was built for diagnosing cytomegalovirus status from the catalog of TCR beta chain sequences. In a later analysis, V and J genes were assigned by comparing TCR nucleotide sequences against IMGT/GENE-DB human TR gene sequences. The TCRdist pipeline was used in a later analysis to assign CDR3 sequences and most-parsimonious VDJ recombination scenarios. In a later analysis, every TCR beta chain was defined by the combination of its CDR3 amino acid sequence and its V-gene family, and reads without a unique V-gene family were dropped. As a way to deal with suspected cross-contamination and a sequencing artifact, a later analysis dropped approximately 590 nucleotide sequences that were highly shared and had low generation probability. For each public chain, a later analysis derived a clonal expansion index from normalized ranks of inferred template counts within each repertoire. In a later analysis, generation probabilities were computed with a VDJ recombination model fitted to out-of-frame rearrangements, and the resulting probabilities were checked against IGoR. Hypergeometric tests were used in a later analysis to score TCR-TCR, TCR-HLA and TCR-CMV co-occurrence, with a repertoire-size bias correction applied to the TCR pairs. In a later analysis, false discovery rates were estimated by permuting HLA or CMV assignments 20 times. A later analysis grouped co-occurring TCRs with DBSCAN, adding TCRdist sequence similarity when clustering within HLA-allele-positive subsets. Co-occurrence clustering excluded repertoires with fewer than 30,000 or more than 120,000 public chains, plus five with anomalous nucleotide sharing. The table comes from immuneACCESS by way of TCRdb, which keeps in-frame sequences with V and J called. Part of the clones is missing from these tables; in studies checked, under half for an unresolved V gene and the rest for unknown reasons. From that table come the V and J calls and clone size; the DNA was used to work out D and trimming. The sample table contains 150,000 to 200,000 clones; only one count was recorded for roughly 80% of them. Together, the top ten hold around 5.9% of the sample.

Worth noting for this clone: Its specific antigen is unknown. Within one base of it there is no much larger clone, and no base qualities were kept.

The cohort was made up of 500 to 800 healthy bone marrow donors. At the time of sampling, every cohort member was nominally healthy, though immune exposures that went unrecorded were likely present. The donor tested CMV seropositive and was one of the 289 seropositive cohort members. A peripheral blood sample was collected from each donor, and TCR beta sequencing was performed on peripheral blood mononuclear cells. The Qiagen DNeasy Blood Extraction Kit was used to extract genomic DNA from the blood cell samples. The CDR3 sequence holds 15 residues, the cysteine and phenylalanine included. Just the 45-base CDR3 DNA is kept, in frame starting at base 1. The CDR1 and CDR2 encoded by the germline V gene (reference sequence) are SEHNR and FQNEAQ. The junction carries 12 bases between V and J, which are trimmed by 0 bases and 4 bases respectively.

The sample consisted of PBMCs. The TCR comes from a woman aged 25-40 years in good health and CMV-seropositive. The chain is encoded by TRBV7-9 joined to TRBJ2-5; the best D guess is TRBD2, with 7 bases matching. The encoded CDR3 is CASSLARGGGETQYF. The DNA reads TGTGCCAGCAGCTTAGCCCGGGGAGGGGGAGAGACCCAGTACTTC.